This entry lists 3 T cell receptor beta chains sequenced from one sample in a study of follicular helper T cells after annual influenza vaccination. TCRdb's table, derived via immunoSEQ multiplex PCR, lists solely in-frame clones and lacks some. The sample lists 8,000 to 10,000 clones; around four fifths were seen once. Specified time point: 2014-2015 season, 7 days after vaccination. The material sequenced was CXCR5- memory CD4+ T cells sorted from blood, taken 7 days after influenza vaccination. The source of these receptors is an adult who received the influenza vaccine.

This clone has just a few counts. The chain uses TRBV5-4 and TRBJ1-2, with D unclear. The CDR3 sequence is 13 residues long. The V end was cut by 0 bases, the J end by 4 bases, with 7 bases between. The V gene's germline CDR1 is SGHNT and CDR2 YYREEE (reference sequence). The chain's CDR3 is CASSLDLGYGYTF. CDR3 DNA sequence: TGTGCCAGCAGCTTGGATCTGGGCTATGGCTACACCTTC.

This sequence joins TRBV4-2 and TRBJ2-3; no definite D call. Germline V gene sequence: CDR1 LGHNA, CDR2 YNFKEQ. Deletions cut 4 bases from V and 0 bases from J, with 11 bases between. This CDR3 spans 15 amino acids. CDR3 bases: TGTGCCAGCAGCCTCCGGGTTTCTAGCACAGATACGCAGTATTTT. Translating gives CASSLRVSSTDTQYF.

The chain has TRBV7-9 and TRBJ2-7, with TRBD1 matching over 9 bases. Trimming removed 4 bases from V and 5 bases from J; junction bases left unmatched: 9. Looked up from germline, CDR1 is SEHNR and CDR2 is FQNEAQ (reference sequence). The CDR3 is 15 amino acids. The CDR3 loop reads CASSSEGGQGNEQYF. The DNA for the CDR3 is TGTGCCAGCAGCTCAGAGGGGGGACAGGGTAACGAGCAGTACTTC.